What follows describes a single TCR beta chain. Its cognate antigen is unknown. The junction does not match germline at one end; this may be a read error. This specimen belongs to a study of blood T cells in healthy people across ages. Study-wide findings and caveats: Significant beta diversity loss was already apparent by age around 40, declining roughly linearly. A conclusive naive versus antigen-experienced comparison was prevented by the unsorted PBMCs.

Germline CDR1 SEHNR, CDR2 FQNEAQ (reference sequence). The CDR3 is made up of 14 amino acids. They isolated at least 6 million PBMCs from each sample. Using a J-beta primer mix together with a sample-barcoded 5' primer, a second PCR was run for about 6 to 11 cycles. The template-switch adaptor, which had 12 random nucleotides, put a tag on each cDNA molecule. MiXCR was run by TCRdb on the 5' RACE reads, yielding one entry per CDR3 protein. The sample consists of 650,000 to 700,000 distinct CDR3 sequences, 52% of them appearing once. J is TRBJ1-4 and V is TRBV7-9; the D is unclear. This sequence was found in a woman older than 75 in good health. What was sequenced was blood. CDR3 nucleotide sequence: TGTGCCGGCAGCTTGGTTGCGCCGGATGAAAAACTGTTTTTT. Translation: CAGSLVAPDEKLFF.